Listed below are T cell receptor beta chains from one sample, sequenced in a study of blood T cell repertoires in COVID-19. TCRdb's table, derived via immunoSEQ multiplex PCR, lists solely in-frame clones and lacks some. The table includes about 58,000 clones, roughly 79% detected once. The sample taken for sequencing was peripheral blood. These receptors were obtained from a human donor in a cohort sampled during active COVID-19. CDR3s include the opening cysteine and the closing phenylalanine or tryptophan. A D gene is named only where the DNA matches it firmly. Rows may omit the clone size; those that give it use once, few, many or a size class.

V gene	clone size	D gene	CDR3 length	J gene	CDR3 protein	CDR3 DNA
TRBV2	few	TRBD2	13	TRBJ2-7	CASSAGLAYEQYF	TGTGCCAGCAGCGCAGGACTAGCCTACGAGCAGTACTTC
TRBV5-6	.	.	16	TRBJ2-2	CASNRDYGVATGELFF	TGTGCCAGCAACAGGGATTATGGGGTTGCCACCGGGGAGCTGTTTTTT
TRBV7-2	.	TRBD2	14	TRBJ2-7	CASSFSGGGYEQYF	TGTGCCAGCAGCTTTAGCGGGGGGGGTTACGAGCAGTACTTC
TRBV18	once	TRBD1	14	TRBJ2-4	CASSGQEDRNIQYF	TGTGCCAGCTCCGGACAGGAGGACAGAAACATTCAGTACTTC
TRBV19	.	TRBD1	14	TRBJ2-7	CASSIGTEAYEQYF	TGTGCCAGTAGTATTGGGACAGAGGCCTACGAGCAGTACTTC
TRBV4-3	.	TRBD1	17	TRBJ2-1	CASSLSPGQGLSNEQFF	TGCGCCAGCAGCCTATCACCGGGACAGGGTCTTTCGAATGAGCAGTTCTTC
TRBV30	.	TRBD2	14	TRBJ2-7	CAWSVTGLAVEQYF	TGTGCCTGGAGTGTAACGGGACTAGCGGTCGAGCAGTACTTC
TRBV19	.	.	15	TRBJ1-5	CASSIDGAGYQPQHF	TGTGCCAGTAGTATAGATGGGGCAGGGTATCAGCCCCAGCATTTT
TRBV7-8	.	.	16	TRBJ2-7	CASSLVFSRRSYEQYF	TGTGCCAGCAGCTTAGTATTTAGCAGACGCTCCTACGAGCAGTACTTC
TRBV24-1	.	.	13	TRBJ2-7	CATSDGPSHEQYF	TGTGCCACCAGTGATGGGCCAAGCCACGAGCAGTACTTC
TRBV29-1	.	.	15	TRBJ1-2	CSVPNLGASNYGYTF	TGCAGCGTTCCTAACTTGGGGGCCTCTAACTATGGCTACACCTTC
TRBV6-2/TRBV6-3	.	TRBD2	18	TRBJ2-7	CASSYPQTGLAEYYEQYF	TGTGCCAGCAGTTACCCGCAAACCGGGCTAGCGGAATACTACGAGCAGTACTTC
TRBV11-2	.	TRBD2	17	TRBJ2-3	CASSHLAGGSGTDTQYF	TGTGCCAGCAGTCATCTAGCGGGGGGTTCGGGAACAGATACGCAGTATTTT
TRBV2	.	TRBD2	16	TRBJ2-7	CASSEVGTSGVYEQYF	TGTGCCAGCAGTGAAGTGGGGACTAGCGGGGTCTACGAGCAGTACTTC
TRBV9	.	.	14	TRBJ2-1	CASSVEGRRDEQFF	TGTGCCAGCAGCGTAGAAGGGAGACGCGATGAGCAGTTCTTC
TRBV3-1/TRBV3-2	.	.	13	TRBJ2-7	CASSDTGPYEQYF	TGTGCCAGCAGCGATACAGGGCCCTACGAGCAGTACTTC
TRBV5-1	.	.	13	TRBJ2-7	CASSLAAPYEQYF	TGCGCCAGCAGCTTGGCAGCGCCCTACGAGCAGTACTTC
TRBV28	.	.	19	TRBJ2-6	CASSLYRASGRAGANVLTF	TGTGCCAGCAGTTTATATAGGGCCTCAGGGCGTGCTGGGGCCAACGTCCTGACTTTC
TRBV12-3/TRBV12-4	.	.	12	TRBJ2-7	CASSPSSYEQYF	TGTGCCAGCAGCCCGAGCTCCTACGAGCAGTACTTC
TRBV10-1	.	.	14	TRBJ2-7	CASSDSDEGYEQYF	TGCGCCAGCAGTGATTCGGATGAGGGTTACGAGCAGTACTTC
TRBV24-1	.	.	15	TRBJ1-1	CATSGLTAAGTEAFF	TGTGCCACCAGTGGTCTGACTGCAGCTGGCACTGAAGCTTTCTTT
TRBV12-5	.	.	15	TRBJ1-1	CASGLYPSRRTEAFF	TGTGCTAGTGGTTTGTACCCATCCCGGAGGACTGAAGCTTTCTTT
TRBV2	.	.	15	TRBJ1-2	CASSEVGGVSYGYTF	TGTGCCAGCAGTGAGGTGGGGGGTGTCAGCTATGGCTACACCTTC
TRBV6-5	.	.	14	TRBJ1-1	CASSYSDSYTEAFF	TGTGCCAGCAGTTACTCAGACAGCTACACTGAAGCTTTCTTT
TRBV7-8	.	.	12	TRBJ1-6	CASSPPRSPLHF	TGTGCCAGCAGCCCCCCGAGGTCACCCCTCCACTTT
TRBV7-9	few	TRBD1	17	TRBJ2-1	CASSSPKQGALYNEQFF	TGTGCCAGCAGCTCCCCCAAACAGGGGGCGCTCTACAATGAGCAGTTCTTC
TRBV7-9	few	TRBD1	14	TRBJ1-1	CASSLEGANTEAFF	TGTGCCAGCAGCTTAGAGGGGGCGAACACTGAAGCTTTCTTT
TRBV28	.	TRBD1	14	TRBJ1-4	CASREQGSNEKLFF	TGTGCCAGCAGGGAACAGGGGTCTAATGAAAAACTGTTTTTT
TRBV4-1	.	TRBD2	16	TRBJ2-1	CASSQTPSGRGNEQFF	TGCGCCAGCAGCCAGACCCCTAGCGGGAGGGGTAATGAGCAGTTCTTC
TRBV10-3	few	.	14	TRBJ1-1	CAISERQMNTEAFF	TGTGCCATCAGTGAAAGACAGATGAACACTGAAGCTTTCTTT
TRBV30	.	TRBD1	14	TRBJ2-7	CAWRPGQGTYEQYF	TGTGCCTGGAGACCGGGACAGGGTACCTACGAGCAGTACTTC
TRBV6-5	.	TRBD1	15	TRBJ2-7	CASSYSGQLTYEQYF	TGTGCCAGCAGTTACTCGGGACAGCTTACCTACGAGCAGTACTTC
TRBV12-3/TRBV12-4	.	TRBD1	13	TRBJ2-7	CASSWDRGYGQYF	TGTGCCAGCAGTTGGGACAGGGGCTACGGGCAGTACTTC
TRBV25-1	.	.	16	TRBJ2-7	CASSESGGVSSYEQYF	TGTGCCAGCAGTGAATCCGGCGGGGTGAGCTCCTACGAGCAGTACTTC
TRBV7-2	once	.	13	TRBJ1-2	CASSLASRGGYTF	TGTGCCAGCAGCTTAGCCTCCCGAGGGGGCTACACCTTC
TRBV10-1	.	.	18	TRBJ1-1	CASRHEFTPGGGHTEAFF	TGCGCCAGCAGACATGAATTTACCCCGGGGGGGGGCCACACTGAAGCTTTCTTT
TRBV2	.	TRBD2	15	TRBJ2-7	CASRGGLAGSREQYF	TGTGCCAGCAGGGGGGGACTAGCGGGATCGCGCGAGCAGTACTTC
TRBV4-1	.	TRBD1	18	TRBJ1-2	CASSQVPGTGYRDYGYTF	TGCGCCAGCAGCCAAGTACCCGGGACAGGGTACAGGGACTATGGCTACACCTTC
TRBV2	.	TRBD1	18	TRBJ1-6	CASSTPWTGGRSRSPLHF	TGTGCCAGCAGTACCCCGTGGACAGGGGGCAGGTCAAGGTCACCCCTCCACTTT
TRBV19	once	TRBD1	17	TRBJ1-5	CASSNRDRGKANQPQHF	TGTGCCAGTAGTAATAGGGACAGGGGGAAGGCAAATCAGCCCCAGCATTTT
TRBV18	once	.	16	TRBJ1-1	CASSQDRTFMNTEAFF	TGTGCCAGCTCACAAGACAGGACCTTCATGAACACTGAAGCTTTCTTT
TRBV4-1	.	.	15	TRBJ2-2	CASSQGSENTGELFF	TGCGCCAGCAGCCAAGGAAGCGAGAACACCGGGGAGCTGTTTTTT
TRBV18	once	.	16	TRBJ2-7	CASSPPVRGETYEQYF	TGTGCCAGCTCACCTCCGGTAAGGGGCGAGACCTACGAGCAGTACTTC
TRBV15	.	.	16	TRBJ1-4	CATSSPRGSTNEKLFF	TGTGCCACCAGCAGTCCAAGGGGGTCAACTAATGAAAAACTGTTTTTT
TRBV20-1	.	TRBD1	14	TRBJ2-2	CSASRDRVSGELFF	TGCAGTGCTAGTCGGGACAGGGTTTCCGGGGAGCTGTTTTTT
TRBV7-9	.	.	15	TRBJ2-7	CASSSWQGGGYEQYF	TGTGCCAGCAGCTCGTGGCAGGGAGGTGGCTACGAGCAGTACTTC
TRBV2	.	TRBD1	14	TRBJ1-2	CASSEQGANYGYTF	TGTGCCAGCAGTGAACAGGGGGCTAACTATGGCTACACCTTC
TRBV18	.	TRBD1	17	TRBJ2-2	CASSPYLSGTGERELFF	TGTGCCAGCTCACCATACCTTTCCGGGACAGGCGAGCGGGAGCTGTTTTTT
TRBV27	.	TRBD1	15	TRBJ2-7	CASSPDRDREGEQYF	TGTGCCAGCAGTCCTGACCGGGACAGGGAAGGAGAGCAGTACTTC